The 21 T cell receptor beta chains given below trace back to one sample, sequenced in a study of beta chain features in type 1 diabetes. The whole isolated RNA underwent reverse transcription, so sequencing captured expressed TCRB transcripts. The method was immunoSEQ multiplex PCR; TCRdb's version includes in-frame clones alone and lacks a portion of them. The top ten clones hold 2% to 2.5% of a sample with 30,000 to 40,000 clones, 64% of them seen once. Sequenced input: Tregs from blood. These receptors came from a woman in her 30s in good health.

This chain joins TRBV7-8 and TRBJ1-2, with 8 nucleotides matching TRBD1. The CDR3 loop spans 14 amino acids. Germline trimming cut 5 bases from V and 6 bases from J; bases unmatched to any gene: 8. Germline assignment: CDR1 SGHVS and CDR2 FQNEAQ. The CDR3 protein is CASSIRQGLHGYTF. For the CDR3, the DNA is TGTGCCAGCAGCATCCGACAGGGGCTCCATGGCTACACCTTC.

This clone was seen only a few times. This rearrangement joins TRBV7-9 to TRBJ1-2; no clear D gene. The CDR3 has 12 residues. The germline V gene encodes CDR1 SEHNR and CDR2 FQNEAQ (reference sequence). Between the trimmed V and J ends, which lost 2 bases and 6 bases, there was a span of 7 bases. The chain's CDR3 is CASSLFPHGYTF. In nucleotides, the CDR3 is TGTGCCAGCAGCTTATTTCCTCATGGCTACACCTTC.

V and J are TRBV6-5 and TRBJ2-7; possible D gene TRBD2, 6 bases. CDR1 and CDR2 from the germline V gene are MNHEY and SVGAGI. The CDR3 spans 15 residues. V was clipped by 4 bases and J by 1 base, with 14 bases between them. The CDR3 here is CASSSIWRGSYEQYF. As DNA, the CDR3 is TGTGCCAGCAGTTCGATCTGGCGGGGTTCCTACGAGCAGTACTTC.

The chain uses TRBV28 and TRBJ2-4, with a possible D match to TRBD2 (6 bases). Germline V gene data show CDR1 as MDHEN and CDR2 as SYDVKM. V dropped 2 bases and J dropped 2 bases, with 10 bases sitting between them. This CDR3 has 15 amino acids. CDR3 amino acids: CASSLGGRTKNIQYF. The DNA for the CDR3 is TGTGCCAGCAGTTTAGGAGGGCGGACCAAAAACATTCAGTACTTC.

As DNA, the CDR3 is TGTGCCAGCAGCTACCGACTAGCGGGGACCGGGGAGCTGTTTTTT. Translated, it gives CASSYRLAGTGELFF. The chain carries TRBV7-2 and TRBJ2-2; 11 nucleotides agree with TRBD2. The CDR3 is made up of 15 amino acids. The trim removed 4 bases at V and 5 bases at J, leaving 3 bases unmatched. CDR1 and CDR2 from the germline V gene are SGHTA and FQGNSA.

V and J are TRBV6-5 and TRBJ1-2; 8 bases are a match to TRBD1. Germline V lookup: CDR1 MNHEY, CDR2 SVGAGI. The CDR3 is 14 residues long. The V gene end was trimmed by 4 bases and the J gene end by 4 bases; junction bases not matched to a gene: 5. CDR3: CASSLQGGAYGYTF. CDR3 DNA sequence: TGTGCCAGCAGTTTACAGGGGGGCGCCTATGGCTACACCTTC.

There are a few counts of this clone. The chain employs TRBV10-3 and TRBJ2-1, with 10 bases matching TRBD2. Germline CDR1 and CDR2: ENHRY and SYGVKD. Trimming at V came to 2 bases and at J to 8 bases, leaving 6 bases not matched to a gene. This CDR3 contains 15 residues. The CDR3 sequence is CAISEPLAGVHEQFF. CDR3 coding DNA: TGTGCCATCAGTGAGCCCCTAGCGGGAGTCCATGAGCAGTTCTTC.

The V gene is TRBV5-4, the J gene TRBJ2-1; 15 positions agree with TRBD2. CDR3 length equals 16 residues. V shed 4 bases, J shed 7 bases, and the junction held 6 bases outside the gene matches. Germline V CDR1 and CDR2: SGHNT, YYREEE (reference sequence). CDR3 protein: CASSAGLAGGPNEQFF. CDR3 DNA sequence: TGTGCCAGCAGCGCCGGACTAGCGGGAGGGCCAAATGAGCAGTTCTTC.

The chain uses TRBV7-2 and TRBJ2-7; D may be TRBD1 (6 bases). V gave up 5 bases and J gave up 3 bases, with 14 bases separating them. The CDR3 length is 14 residues. Germline lookup yields CDR1 SGHTA and CDR2 FQGNSA. The CDR3 coding sequence is TGTGCCAGCAGCGACTCGACAGGCTTCTACGAGCAGTACTTC. This codes for CASSDSTGFYEQYF.

The chain uses TRBV30 and TRBJ2-1; 8 positions agree with TRBD2. The CDR3 covers 17 residues. The germline V gene has CDR1 GTSNPN and CDR2 SVGIG (reference sequence). V lost 1 base, J lost 4 bases, and 12 bases stayed unmatched. DNA for the CDR3: TGTGCCTGGAGTGGAGGCTGGGAGCGGGAGTTGTACAATGAGCAGTTCTTC. As protein: CAWSGGWERELYNEQFF.

The V gene is TRBV4-2, the J gene TRBJ1-2; D is unclear. V gave up 0 bases and J gave up 2 bases, with 16 bases separating them. This CDR3 is built from 17 residues. Germline V gives CDR1 LGHNA, CDR2 YNFKEQ. The CDR3 sequence: CASSQDRQVLTNYGYTF. CDR3 DNA sequence: TGTGCCAGCAGCCAAGATCGCCAGGTCCTGACCAACTATGGCTACACCTTC.

This chain connects TRBV7-8 to TRBJ2-3; 8 nucleotides line up with TRBD2. Trimming at V came to 3 bases and at J to 2 bases, leaving 7 bases not matched to a gene. CDR3 length: 16 residues. Germline CDR1 SGHVS, CDR2 FQNEAQ. CDR3 sequence: CASSFWVSGNTDTQYF. In DNA form, the CDR3 reads TGTGCCAGCAGCTTCTGGGTTAGCGGGAACACAGATACGCAGTATTTT.

This clone has only a few counts. The rearrangement joins TRBV14 to TRBJ2-7; 11 nucleotides agree with TRBD2. V lost 0 bases and J lost 4; bases outside the gene matches: 8. This CDR3 spans 17 amino acids. Germline V lookup: CDR1 SGHDN, CDR2 FVKESK. The CDR3 is CASSQDQQGLADYEQYF. CDR3 coding DNA: TGTGCCAGCAGCCAAGATCAACAGGGACTAGCGGATTACGAGCAGTACTTC.

J is TRBJ2-5 and V is TRBV28; 9 bases agree with TRBD2. Germline V gives CDR1 MDHEN, CDR2 SYDVKM. With 7 bases clipped from V and 5 bases from J, the junction kept 11 bases outside the gene matches. This CDR3 spans 15 amino acids. The CDR3 reads CASTVAGDPGETQYF. In nucleotides, the CDR3 is TGTGCCAGCACTGTAGCGGGAGACCCTGGGGAGACCCAGTACTTC.

This clone was observed a few times. The CDR3 loop is CASSYMTGELFF. The CDR3 DNA reads TGTGCCAGCAGTTACATGACCGGGGAGCTGTTTTTT. The rearrangement joins TRBV6-9 to TRBJ2-2; D uncertain. V lost 3 bases and J lost 5, with 4 bases in between. CDR3 size: 12 residues. Germline CDR1 is MNHGY and CDR2 is SVAAGI.

This sequence joins TRBV6-6 and TRBJ1-5; D not certain. This CDR3 is built from 14 residues. V lost 0 bases to trimming and J lost 4 bases, with 7 bases between them. The germline V gene has CDR1 MNHNY and CDR2 SVGAGI (reference sequence). In DNA, the CDR3 is TGTGCCAGCAGTTACTCGGGCAGAAATCAGCCCCAGCATTTT. Translating it yields CASSYSGRNQPQHF.

A word on this clone: No conserved phenylalanine or tryptophan ends this CDR3, so it is likely a read error. V usage is TRBV19 and J usage is TRBJ2-2; 7 nucleotides line up with TRBD2. The V gene's germline CDR1 is LNHDA and CDR2 SQIVND (reference sequence). The CDR3 is 15 residues long. J was trimmed by 3 bases and V by 4 bases; bases with no gene match: 5. The CDR3 protein is CASSRSGGDTGELFS. The CDR3 nucleotides read TGTGCCAGTAGTAGGTCGGGAGGAGACACCGGGGAGCTGTTTTCT.

J is TRBJ1-1 and V is TRBV18; D might be TRBD1 (6 bases). CDR1 is KGHSH, CDR2 LQKENI, per germline. V shed 3 bases and J shed 4 bases, with 18 bases lying between them. The CDR3 length is 16 residues. The CDR3 is CASSPPGGNRATEAFF. The CDR3 DNA sequence: TGTGCCAGCTCACCCCCGGGTGGGAACAGGGCCACTGAAGCTTTCTTT.

The chain couples TRBV10-3 to TRBJ2-5, with 10 bases that match TRBD2. V shed 9 bases, J shed 1 base, and the junction held 5 bases outside the gene matches. CDR1 ENHRY and CDR2 SYGVKD come from the germline V gene. The CDR3 has 14 residues. Here the CDR3 DNA reads TGTGCCATAGGACTAGCGGAACGCCAAGAGACCCAGTACTTC. Its translation is CAIGLAERQETQYF.

The V and J genes are TRBV6-5 and TRBJ2-7; D may be TRBD2 (6 bases). The V and J ends lost 9 bases and 3 bases respectively, with 15 bases between them. CDR3 length equals 13 residues. Germline V CDR1 and CDR2: MNHEY, SVGAGI. The CDR3 is CASLGGPDYEQYF. The CDR3 nucleotides read TGTGCCAGTTTGGGGGGTCCGGACTACGAGCAGTACTTC.

V gene TRBV5-1 combines with J gene TRBJ2-5; D is undetermined. The CDR3 runs 14 residues. Trimming left V 1 base short and J 2 bases short, with 9 bases between. Per the germline V gene, CDR1 is SGHRS and CDR2 is YFSETQ. The CDR3 nucleotides are TGCGCCAGCAGCTTGTTGGCAGGTCAAGAGACCCAGTACTTC. Translated: CASSLLAGQETQYF.